This TCR beta chain was observed in a study of blood T cells in healthy people across ages. The CDR3 is 15 amino acids. V lost 5 bases, J lost 8 bases, and 18 bases lay in between. The germline gives CDR1 MNHEY, CDR2 SMNVEV (reference sequence). The study, taken as a whole, reports: When set beside aged donors, long-lived donors presented more naive CD4+ cells and higher diversity.

Drawn from each donor were around 10 milliliters of peripheral blood. For the second PCR, which ran for about 7 to 11 cycles, a sample-barcoded 5' primer and a J-beta primer mix were used. Each CDR3 protein is one row after TCRdb ran MiXCR on the 5' RACE reads. The sample has 1.2 million to 1.5 million distinct CDR3 sequences, 55% to 75% seen once. About this clonotype itself: What it binds is unknown.

The chain couples TRBV27 to TRBJ1-4; TRBD1 might be the D (6 bases). Material: blood. This sequence was found in a man between 18 and 29 years old in good health. Written as DNA, the CDR3 is TGTGCCAGCAGTCCCCGGGGGGGCACAGGGGAAAAACTGTTTTTT. Protein sequence: CASSPRGGTGEKLFF.